This TCR beta chain was found in a study of T cell responses to AZD1222 COVID-19 vaccine (dated by TCRdb to the early 2020s). Regarding the complete study: A total of under 250 trial participants underwent TCR sequencing, of whom nearly 210 had received two doses of AZD1222 and about 25 had received two doses of the MenACWY control vaccine. Trial participants were enrolled by age into 18-55, 56-69 and 70-plus year subgroups, with approximately 150, 28 and 58 TCR-sequenced participants respectively. The paper's findings and limits, for the study overall: Epitopes outside the regions mutated in the B.1.351 and B.1.1.7 variants were reportedly recognized by nearly half of the unique spike-specific TCRs. Participants were mostly white British and included more females than males, and it was suggested by the authors that clonal diversity may have been underestimated. After two AZD1222 doses, both the breadth and the depth of spike-specific TCRs were significantly higher than at day 0 and than in MenACWY recipients. Conclusions about previously exposed vaccinees were limited because only six AZD1222 recipients were SARS-CoV-2 seropositive at baseline. The 56-69-year group was small, and its depth increase did not reach significance, likely because of low power. No day 14 peak-response samples were available, so repertoires were characterized only after the peak T cell response. The vaccine-associated CD4 TCRs covered the entire spike protein, and the dominant responses fell in regions 160-218 and 743-854.

The CDR3 regions of human TCRbeta chains were analyzed by immunosequencing. The study's own analysis went as follows. TCRs in the repertoires were matched against a reference library of SARS-CoV-2-specific TCRs that had been generated with the MIRA antigen-specificity platform. Breadth meant the fraction of unique TCRs that were SARS-CoV-2-associated, whereas depth meant the fraction of total T cells that were SARS-CoV-2-associated. Using the MIRA data, each spike-specific TCR was mapped to the spike region that the TCR reacts to and placed in a CD4 or CD8 class. Log10-transformed breadth and depth values were compared by one-way ANOVA with Sidak's multiple comparisons tests. TCRdb provides this immuneACCESS table in a form limited to in-frame rearrangements. Some clones are lacking; in checked studies, under half of them reflect an unresolved V gene, and why the rest are absent is not known. The D gene and trimming were derived from the DNA, and the V and J assignments and clone size from that table. The sample profile shows over 120,000 clones; 85% to 95% of them were found once. Clones ranked in the top ten supply approximately 12% of the sample.

The intended sense of this specimen's time point label: sample from adult after SARS-CoV-2 infection, after symptom onset. A couple of convalescent COVID-19 patients, sampled after symptom onset from adults with prior SARS-CoV-2 infection, were also TCR-sequenced for comparison. The germline V gene encodes CDR1 MDHEN and CDR2 SYDVKM. The CDR3 holds 12 amino acids from the cysteine to the phenylalanine. Just the 36-base CDR3 DNA is kept, in frame starting at base 1. The junction shows trimming of 10 bases on V and 3 bases on J, plus 10 bases between the germline ends. Of note for this clone: Its antigen target is currently unknown. Base qualities are not recorded, but no much larger clone differs from it by a single base.

The chain is assembled from TRBV28 and TRBJ1-5; the D gene assignment is ambiguous. The sequences come from peripheral blood, collected after recovery from COVID-19. The clonotype was recovered from an adult who had recovered from COVID-19. The CDR3 in this case is CATFNFNQPQHF. The DNA sequence is given as TGTGCCACCTTTAATTTCAATCAGCCCCAGCATTTT.